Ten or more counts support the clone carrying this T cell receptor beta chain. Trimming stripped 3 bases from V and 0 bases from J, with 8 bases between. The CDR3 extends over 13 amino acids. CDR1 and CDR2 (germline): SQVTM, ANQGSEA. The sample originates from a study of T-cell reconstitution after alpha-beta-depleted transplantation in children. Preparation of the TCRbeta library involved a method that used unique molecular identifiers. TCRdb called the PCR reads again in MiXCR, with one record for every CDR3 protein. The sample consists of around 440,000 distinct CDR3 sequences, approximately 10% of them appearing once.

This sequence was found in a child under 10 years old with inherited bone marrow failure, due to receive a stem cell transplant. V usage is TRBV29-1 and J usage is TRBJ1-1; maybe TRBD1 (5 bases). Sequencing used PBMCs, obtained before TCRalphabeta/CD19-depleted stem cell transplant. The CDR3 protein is CSVDGGMNTEAFF. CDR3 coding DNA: TGCAGCGTTGACGGGGGGATGAACACTGAAGCTTTCTTT.